Below, 11 T cell receptor beta chains from the same sample are listed, as sequenced in a study of cytomegalovirus exposure and HLA in healthy donors. PCR used 60 Vbeta primers and 13 Jbeta primers. Produced via immunoSEQ multiplex PCR; TCRdb's table is partial and in-frame only. Of 180,000 or so clones in the sample, approximately 84% were seen once. Source material: PBMCs. The receptors here all came from a female donor in good health and CMV-seronegative.

This chain uses TRBV4-1 with TRBJ2-7, with TRBD2 matching 8 bases. The CDR3 spans 15 residues. The trim removed 4 bases at V and 1 base at J, leaving 6 bases unmatched. Per germline, CDR1 MGHRA and CDR2 YSYEKL. The CDR3 here is CASSPGRGGSYEQYF. The CDR3 nucleotides are TGCGCCAGCAGCCCCGGACGGGGGGGTTCCTACGAGCAGTACTTC.

The CDR3 region is CASSLQLRERTEAFF. The CDR3 bases are TGTGCCAGCAGTTTACAATTGAGGGAACGTACTGAAGCTTTCTTT. The chain is built from TRBV27 and TRBJ1-1, with unresolved D. Germline lookup yields CDR1 MNHEY and CDR2 SMNVEV (reference sequence). Trimming cost V 2 bases and J 5 bases, with 15 bases left between them. The CDR3 contains 15 residues.

This sequence joins TRBV7-9 and TRBJ1-3; D is ambiguous. The germline CDR1 and CDR2 sequences are SEHNR and FQNEAQ (reference sequence). The CDR3 contains 14 residues. V shed 7 bases and J shed 0 bases, with 10 bases lying between them. CDR3 in amino acids: CASTAGLSGNTIYF. The CDR3 region has the DNA TGTGCCAGCACCGCTGGCCTCTCTGGAAACACCATATATTTT.

The rearrangement links TRBV7-9 to TRBJ1-2, with 11 bases fitting TRBD1. J gave up 5 bases and V 4 bases, and 9 bases lay outside the gene matches. The CDR3 has 16 residues. Germline V lookup: CDR1 SEHNR, CDR2 FQNEAQ (reference sequence). CDR3 sequence reads: CASSSRGDRGLYGYTF. The CDR3 coding sequence is TGTGCCAGCAGCTCCAGGGGGGACAGGGGGTTGTATGGCTACACCTTC.

The V and J genes are TRBV11-2 and TRBJ2-7, with 9 bases matching TRBD2. The CDR3 runs to 17 residues. Unmatched junction bases numbered 12, after V lost 0 bases and J lost 6 bases. Per the germline V gene, CDR1 is SGHAT and CDR2 is FQNNGV. The CDR3 sequence: CASSLEVAGATLGEQYF. The CDR3 DNA reads as TGTGCCAGCAGCTTAGAGGTAGCGGGGGCCACGTTGGGCGAGCAGTACTTC.

This clone was observed a few times. The chain links TRBV19 to TRBJ1-2, with a possible D match to TRBD1 (5 bases). Germline V gene data show CDR1 as LNHDA and CDR2 as SQIVND (reference sequence). CDR3 size: 15 residues. Trimming stripped 5 bases from V and 4 bases from J, with 17 bases between. The CDR3 here is CASSSPGGAGYGYTF. The CDR3 region has the DNA TGTGCCAGTAGTTCCCCGGGCGGGGCGGGCTATGGCTACACCTTC.

This clone was seen once. V usage is TRBV4-2 and J usage is TRBJ1-1; TRBD1 is a possible D gene (5 bases). Germline V gene lookup returns CDR1 LGHNA and CDR2 YNFKEQ. V lost 4 bases and J 7 bases, leaving 16 bases between the germline ends. The CDR3 contains 14 residues. CDR3 sequence: CASSLRRGVGEAFF. DNA for the CDR3: TGTGCCAGCAGCCTCCGGCGGGGGGTCGGTGAAGCTTTCTTT.

The gene calls are TRBV9 and TRBJ2-1; 7 positions agree with TRBD1. The CDR3 covers 15 residues. Germline V gene lookup returns CDR1 SGDLS and CDR2 YYNGEE. Trimming removed 0 bases from V and 7 bases from J; junction bases left unmatched: 7. For the CDR3, the DNA is TGTGCCAGCAGCGTAGGGTCAGGGGGTAGGAATGAGCAGTTCTTC. Protein sequence: CASSVGSGGRNEQFF.

This clone was seen only once. The chain joins TRBV6-5 to TRBJ1-2; perhaps TRBD1 as D (5 bases). Germline loops: CDR1 MNHEY, CDR2 SVGAGI. V gave up 0 bases and J gave up 9 bases, with 14 bases separating them. CDR3 size: 14 residues. DNA of the CDR3: TGTGCCAGCAGTTACTCGCCCGACAGCCTGAGCTACACCTTC. Encoded protein: CASSYSPDSLSYTF.

The chain links TRBV11-2 to TRBJ2-4; a possible D gene is TRBD2 (5 bases). Deletions cut 1 base from V and 7 bases from J, with 8 bases between. The germline CDR1 and CDR2 sequences are SGHAT and FQNNGV. This CDR3 has 13 amino acids. The CDR3 DNA reads as TGTGCCAGCAGCTTAGTTAGCGAGAACATTCAGTACTTC. Its protein is CASSLVSENIQYF.

The chain couples TRBV14 to TRBJ1-1; D might be TRBD1 (5 bases). Germline CDR1 is SGHDN and CDR2 is FVKESK. Trimming pared 4 bases from V and 8 bases from J, leaving 17 bases between. The CDR3 spans 14 residues. The CDR3 coding sequence is TGTGCCAGCAGCCGAAGGGGTTCAGGTTTAGAAGCTTTCTTT. This translates into CASSRRGSGLEAFF.